These 6 T cell receptor beta chains were all obtained from the same sample, sequenced in a study of CD8+CD57+ T cells in acquired aplastic anemia. Genomic DNA acted as the template from which TCR beta VDJ combination and CDR3 sequence profiling were carried out. MiXCR was run by TCRdb on the reads, yielding one entry per CDR3 protein. The sample lists some 240,000 distinct CDR3 sequences; almost 35% were seen once. Material: sorted CD4+, CD8+, or CD8+CD57+ T cells (not recorded which) from PBMCs. These receptors all stem from a human donor in good health, serving as a control.

The V and J genes are TRBV4-2 and TRBJ2-1; TRBD2 aligns across 12 bases. Germline lookup yields CDR1 LGHNA and CDR2 YNFKEQ. The CDR3 totals 16 residues. The V and J ends lost 4 bases and 8 bases, in that order; junction bases with no gene match: 9. CDR3 loop: CASSRQTSGSSYEQFF. Written as DNA, the CDR3 is TGTGCCAGCAGCCGCCAGACTAGCGGGAGTTCCTATGAGCAGTTCTTC.

The genes are TRBV6-9 and TRBJ2-7; 8 nucleotides match TRBD1. Germline lookup yields CDR1 MNHGY and CDR2 SVAAGI. Trimming cost V 4 bases and J 6 bases; bases outside gene matches: 11. The CDR3 has 15 residues. The CDR3 sequence: CASSSSSPGQAEQYF. In nucleotides, the CDR3 is TGTGCCAGCAGTTCCAGCTCACCGGGACAGGCCGAGCAGTACTTC.

V gene TRBV19 combines with J gene TRBJ1-4; tentatively, D is TRBD1 (5 bases). CDR1 LNHDA and CDR2 SQIVND come from the germline V gene (reference sequence). Trimming left V 5 bases short and J 0 bases short, with 19 bases between. The CDR3 length is 18 residues. The CDR3 nucleotides are TGTGCCAGTAGTCTGGGGACTTACTGGATTCCAACTAATGAAAAACTGTTTTTT. Its protein is CASSLGTYWIPTNEKLFF. Combining the CDR3 with reference TRBV19 and TRBJ1-4 gives the whole variable domain DGGITQSPKYLFRKEGQNVTLSCEQNLNHDAMYWYRQDPGQGLRLIYYSQIVNDFQKGDIAEGYSVSREKKESFPLTVTSAQKNPTAFYLCASSLGTYWIPTNEKLFFGSGTQLSVL.

This clonotype was recorded many times. The chain is built from TRBV24-1 and TRBJ2-7; TRBD2 matches 7 bases. The CDR3 extends over 15 amino acids. Per the germline V gene, CDR1 is KGHDR and CDR2 is SFDVKD. The junction had 6 bases not matched to a gene; V was cut back by 2 bases and J by 3 bases. DNA for the CDR3: TGTGCCACCAGTGATTCGAGAGCGGGGAGCTACGAGCAGTACTTC. It encodes CATSDSRAGSYEQYF.

This clonotype has a count of ten or more. The V call is TRBV2, the J call TRBJ1-6; TRBD1 agrees at 7 bases. Germline V gene data show CDR1 as SNHLY and CDR2 as FYNNEI. With V trimmed by 4 bases and J by 9 bases, 6 bases remained unmatched. This CDR3 spans 14 amino acids. CDR3: CASSGTGGSSPLHF. In DNA form, the CDR3 reads TGTGCCAGCAGTGGGACAGGTGGGAGTTCACCCCTCCACTTT.

At least ten counts were recorded for this clonotype. The J gene is TRBJ2-7, the V gene TRBV5-1, with TRBD2 matching 10 bases. Germline V gene sequence: CDR1 SGHRS, CDR2 YFSETQ. V was pared by 4 bases and J by 5 bases, with 15 bases of the junction left unmatched. The CDR3 is made up of 17 amino acids. The CDR3 coding sequence is TGCGCCAGCAGCCCGGAGGGGACTAGCGTTCCATCGCACGAGCAGTACTTC. It yields the protein CASSPEGTSVPSHEQYF.